The 6 T cell receptor beta chains below come from one sample, sequenced in a study of blood T cell repertoires in COVID-19. TCRdb's table, derived via immunoSEQ multiplex PCR, lists solely in-frame clones and lacks some. The sample consists of 85,000 to 95,000 clones, 89% of them appearing once. The material sequenced was peripheral blood. These receptors were collected from an elderly woman with active COVID-19.

The rearrangement links TRBV29-1 to TRBJ1-2; D gene unclear. CDR1 SQVTM and CDR2 ANQGSEA come from the germline V gene. The CDR3 spans 12 residues. Trimming removed 7 bases from V and 3 bases from J, with 12 bases in between. CDR3 amino acids: CSAAYADYGYTF. CDR3 bases: TGCAGCGCCGCTTATGCGGACTATGGCTACACCTTC.

This sequence joins TRBV7-9 and TRBJ2-1, with D perhaps TRBD1 (6 bases). V dropped 5 bases and J dropped 5 bases, with 13 bases sitting between them. Looked up from germline, CDR1 is SEHNR and CDR2 is FQNEAQ (reference sequence). The CDR3 length is 14 residues. The CDR3 loop reads CASSIYRDHNEQFF. CDR3 bases: TGTGCCAGCAGCATCTACAGGGACCACAATGAGCAGTTCTTC.

The CDR3 DNA is TGTGCCAGCAGTTACTGGACTAGCGGTACGTACGAGCAGTACTTC. Protein: CASSYWTSGTYEQYF. The chain carries TRBV6-2 or TRBV6-3 and TRBJ2-7; 10 bases align to TRBD2. J lost 4 bases, V lost 1 base, and 4 bases had no gene match. The CDR3 covers 15 residues. Germline V lookup: CDR1 MNHEY, CDR2 SVGEGT.

This rearrangement joins TRBV10-3 to TRBJ2-3; TRBD2 aligns across 9 bases. The CDR3 length is 16 residues. Losses at the gene ends were 4 bases for V and 0 bases for J; bases not matched to a gene: 5. CDR1 and CDR2 from the germline V gene are ENHRY and SYGVKD. The CDR3 protein is CAISVSSGRSTDTQYF. The CDR3 DNA reads TGTGCCATCAGTGTGAGTAGCGGGAGAAGCACAGATACGCAGTATTTT.

V usage is TRBV25-1 and J usage is TRBJ1-5, with unresolved D. Germline V lookup: CDR1 MGHDK, CDR2 SYGVNS. The V gene lost 4 bases and the J gene lost 0 bases, with 4 bases spanning the gap. The CDR3 has 13 residues. CDR3 sequence (DNA): TGTGCCAGCAGTGGTTATAGCAATCAGCCCCAGCATTTT. Protein product: CASSGYSNQPQHF.

The CDR3 reads CAISATGTLYEQYF. The CDR3 bases are TGTGCCATCAGTGCGACAGGGACCCTCTACGAGCAGTACTTC. The rearrangement uses TRBV10-3 and TRBJ2-7, with TRBD1 matching 7 bases. Trimming took 4 bases from V and 3 from J; bases not matched to a gene: 6. The CDR3 runs to 14 residues. CDR1 is ENHRY, CDR2 SYGVKD, per germline.